The text below deals with one T cell receptor beta chain. These data originate in a study of blood T cell repertoires in COVID-19. As for the study in general: Both acute and convalescent COVID-19 samples were obtained from the United States, Italy and Spain. The analysed material was cDNA or gDNA that came from T cells, B-cell-depleted T cells, or PBMCs.

Under the authors' procedure: Amplified reference gene primers provided the basis for estimating nucleated cell counts. The table came from immunoSEQ multiplex PCR; TCRdb's copy has only in-frame clones and leaves some out. The D gene and trimming were derived from the DNA, and the V and J assignments and clone size from that table. The table has some 100,000 clones, around 88% seen once; the top ten hold about 4.6%. From germline, CDR1 is KGHDR and CDR2 SFDVKD. This CDR3 has 16 amino acids. Trimming cost V 3 bases and J 5 bases; bases outside gene matches: 3. The receptor was isolated from a human donor in a cohort sampled during active COVID-19. The chain joins TRBV24-1 to TRBJ2-1; TRBD2 aligns across 13 bases. What was sequenced was peripheral blood. Here the CDR3 DNA reads TGTGCCACCAGTGATGCGGGACTAGCGGGACACAATGAGCAGTTCTTC. Amino acids: CATSDAGLAGHNEQFF.